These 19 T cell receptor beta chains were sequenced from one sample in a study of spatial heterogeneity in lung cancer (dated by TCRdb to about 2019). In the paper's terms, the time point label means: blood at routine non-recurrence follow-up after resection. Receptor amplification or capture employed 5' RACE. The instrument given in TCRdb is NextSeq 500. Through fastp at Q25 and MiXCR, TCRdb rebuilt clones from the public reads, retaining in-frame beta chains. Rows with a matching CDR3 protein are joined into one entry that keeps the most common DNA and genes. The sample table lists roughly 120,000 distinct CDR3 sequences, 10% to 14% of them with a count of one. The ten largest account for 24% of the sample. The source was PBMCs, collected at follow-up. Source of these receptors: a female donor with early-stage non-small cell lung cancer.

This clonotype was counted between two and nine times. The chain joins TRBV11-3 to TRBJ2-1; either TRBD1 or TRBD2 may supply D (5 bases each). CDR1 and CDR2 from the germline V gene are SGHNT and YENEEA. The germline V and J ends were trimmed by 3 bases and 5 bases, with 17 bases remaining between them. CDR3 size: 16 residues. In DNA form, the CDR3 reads TGTGCCAGCAGCTTCGGGCACCGGGACGTAAACAATGAGCAGTTCTTC. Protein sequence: CASSFGHRDVNNEQFF.

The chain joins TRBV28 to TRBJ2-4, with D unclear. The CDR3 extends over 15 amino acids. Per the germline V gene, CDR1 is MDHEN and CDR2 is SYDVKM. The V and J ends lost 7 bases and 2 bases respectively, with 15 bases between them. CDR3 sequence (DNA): TGTGCCAGCAATAGGGCGCAGGTTTCCAAAAACATTCAGTACTTC. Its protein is CASNRAQVSKNIQYF.

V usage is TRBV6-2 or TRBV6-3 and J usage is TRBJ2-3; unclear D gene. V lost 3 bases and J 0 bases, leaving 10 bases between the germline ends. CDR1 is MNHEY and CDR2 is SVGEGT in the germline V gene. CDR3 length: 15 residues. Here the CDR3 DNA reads TGTGCCAGCAGTTATTCTTCGACTAGCACAGATACGCAGTATTTT. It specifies CASSYSSTSTDTQYF.

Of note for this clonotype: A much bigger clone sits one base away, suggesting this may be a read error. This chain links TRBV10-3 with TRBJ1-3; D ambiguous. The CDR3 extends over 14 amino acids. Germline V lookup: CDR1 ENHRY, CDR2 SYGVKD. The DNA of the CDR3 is TGTGCCATCACGCGAGATAACTCTGGAAACTCCATATATTTT. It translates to CAITRDNSGNSIYF.

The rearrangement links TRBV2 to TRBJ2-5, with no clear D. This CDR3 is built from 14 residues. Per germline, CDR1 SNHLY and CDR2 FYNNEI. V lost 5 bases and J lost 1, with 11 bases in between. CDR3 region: CASSSRRSQETQYF. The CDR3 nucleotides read TGTGCCAGCAGTTCTCGTAGGTCCCAAGAGACCCAGTACTTC. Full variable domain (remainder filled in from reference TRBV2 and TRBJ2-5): EPEVTQTPSHQVTQMGQEVILRCVPISNHLYFYWYRQILGQKVEFLVSFYNNEISEKSEIFDDQFSVERPDGSNFTLKIRSTKLEDSAMYFCASSSRRSQETQYFGPGTRLLVL.

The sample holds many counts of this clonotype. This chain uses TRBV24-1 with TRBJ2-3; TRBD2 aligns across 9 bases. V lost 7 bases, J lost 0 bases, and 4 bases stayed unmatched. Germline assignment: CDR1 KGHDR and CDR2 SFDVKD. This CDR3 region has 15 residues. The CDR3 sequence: CATRAGGHSTDTQYF. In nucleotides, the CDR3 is TGTGCCACCAGAGCGGGAGGACACAGCACAGATACGCAGTATTTT.

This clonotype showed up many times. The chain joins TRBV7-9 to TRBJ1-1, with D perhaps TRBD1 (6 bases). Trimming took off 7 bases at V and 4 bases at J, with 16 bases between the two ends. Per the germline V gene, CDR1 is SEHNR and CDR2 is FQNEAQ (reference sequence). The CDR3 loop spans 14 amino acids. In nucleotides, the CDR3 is TGTGCCAGCATCGCCACAGGGTCGTTCACTGAAGCTTTCTTT. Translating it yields CASIATGSFTEAFF.

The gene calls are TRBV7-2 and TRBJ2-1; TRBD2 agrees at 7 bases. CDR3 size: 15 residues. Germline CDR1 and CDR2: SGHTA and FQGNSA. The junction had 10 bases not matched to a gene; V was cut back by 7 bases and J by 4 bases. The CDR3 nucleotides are TGTGCCAGCACCCCCAGGGCTAGCGGTTACAATGAGCAGTTCTTC. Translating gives CASTPRASGYNEQFF.

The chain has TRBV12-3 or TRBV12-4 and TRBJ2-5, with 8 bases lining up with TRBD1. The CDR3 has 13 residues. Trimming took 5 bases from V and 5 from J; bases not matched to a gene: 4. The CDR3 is CASSQGARETQYF. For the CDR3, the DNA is TGTGCCAGCAGTCAGGGGGCGCGGGAGACCCAGTACTTC.

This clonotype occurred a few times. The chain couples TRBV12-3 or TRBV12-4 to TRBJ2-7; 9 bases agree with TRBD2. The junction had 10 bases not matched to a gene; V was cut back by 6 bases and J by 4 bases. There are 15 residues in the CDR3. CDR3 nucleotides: TGTGCCAGCAGGCCTGGGACTAGCCTAGGGTACGAGCAGTACTTC. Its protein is CASRPGTSLGYEQYF.

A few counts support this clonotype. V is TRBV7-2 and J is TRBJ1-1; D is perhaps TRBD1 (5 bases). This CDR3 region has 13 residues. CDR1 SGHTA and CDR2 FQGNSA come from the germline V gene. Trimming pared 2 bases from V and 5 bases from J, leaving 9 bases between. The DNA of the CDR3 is TGTGCCAGCAGCTTAATGGGGGGGACTGAAGCTTTCTTT. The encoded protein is CASSLMGGTEAFF. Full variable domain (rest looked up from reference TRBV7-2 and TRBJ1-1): GAGVSQSPSNKVTEKGKDVELRCDPISGHTALYWYRQSLGQGLEFLIYFQGNSAPDKSGLPSDRFSAERTGGSVSTLTIQRTQQEDSAVYLCASSLMGGTEAFFGQGTRLTVV.

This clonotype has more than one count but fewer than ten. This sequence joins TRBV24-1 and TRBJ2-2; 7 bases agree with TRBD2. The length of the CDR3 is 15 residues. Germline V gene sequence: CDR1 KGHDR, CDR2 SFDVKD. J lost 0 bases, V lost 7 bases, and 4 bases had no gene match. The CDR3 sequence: CATRQAGPNTGELFF. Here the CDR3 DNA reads TGTGCCACCAGACAAGCGGGACCGAACACCGGGGAGCTGTTTTTT.

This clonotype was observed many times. CDR3 nucleotides: TGCGCCAGCAGTGACACCGGGACGGCAAAAGAGACCCAGTACTTC. This sequence encodes CASSDTGTAKETQYF. The J gene is TRBJ2-5, the V gene TRBV10-2; D could derive from TRBD1 or TRBD2 (5 bases each). Germline CDR1 WSHSY, CDR2 SAAADI. V lost 3 bases to trimming and J lost 3 bases, with 14 bases between them. The CDR3 runs 15 residues.

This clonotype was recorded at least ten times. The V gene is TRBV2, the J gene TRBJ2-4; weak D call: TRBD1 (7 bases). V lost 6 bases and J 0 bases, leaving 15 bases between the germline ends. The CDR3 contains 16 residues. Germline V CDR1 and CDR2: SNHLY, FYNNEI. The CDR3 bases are TGTGCCAGCAGACGCGGGACAGCGAAAGCCAAAAACATTCAGTACTTC. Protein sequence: CASRRGTAKAKNIQYF.

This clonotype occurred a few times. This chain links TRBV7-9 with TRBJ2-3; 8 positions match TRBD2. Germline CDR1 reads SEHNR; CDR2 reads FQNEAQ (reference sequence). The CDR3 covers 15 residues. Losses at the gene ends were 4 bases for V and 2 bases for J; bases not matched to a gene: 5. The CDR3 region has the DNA TGTGCCAGCAGCTCAGGACTAGCCCCCACAGATACGCAGTATTTT. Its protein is CASSSGLAPTDTQYF.

The CDR3, as DNA: TGCAGACCCTCAACGCGGCGGGAGTTTTCCTACGAGCAGTACTTC. Translation: CRPSTRREFSYEQYF. The rearrangement links TRBV20-1 to TRBJ2-7; TRBD2 aligns across 7 bases. CDR1 and CDR2 from the germline V gene are DFQATT and SNEGSKA (reference sequence). This CDR3 has 15 amino acids.

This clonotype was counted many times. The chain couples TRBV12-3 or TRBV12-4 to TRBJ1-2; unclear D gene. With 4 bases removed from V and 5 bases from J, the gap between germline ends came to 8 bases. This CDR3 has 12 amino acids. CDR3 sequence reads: CASSSSGYGYTF. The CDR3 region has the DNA TGTGCCAGCAGTTCATCGGGGTATGGCTACACCTTC.

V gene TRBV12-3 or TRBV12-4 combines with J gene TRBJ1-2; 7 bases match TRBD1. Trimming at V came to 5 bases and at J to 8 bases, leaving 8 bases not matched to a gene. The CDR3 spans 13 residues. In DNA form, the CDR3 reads TGTGCCAGCAGTCATACAGGGGAGGGCGGCTACACCTTC. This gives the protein CASSHTGEGGYTF.

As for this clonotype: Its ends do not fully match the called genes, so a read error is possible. CDR3 in DNA: TGTGCCAGCAGCCAAGTGATTAGCGGTAGCTCCCACAATGAGCAGTTCTTC. Its translation is CASSQVISGSSHNEQFF. The chain is built from TRBV3-1 and TRBJ2-1; perhaps TRBD2 as D (6 bases). Germline V gives CDR1 LGHDT, CDR2 YNNKEL (reference sequence). This CDR3 is 17 amino acids long.